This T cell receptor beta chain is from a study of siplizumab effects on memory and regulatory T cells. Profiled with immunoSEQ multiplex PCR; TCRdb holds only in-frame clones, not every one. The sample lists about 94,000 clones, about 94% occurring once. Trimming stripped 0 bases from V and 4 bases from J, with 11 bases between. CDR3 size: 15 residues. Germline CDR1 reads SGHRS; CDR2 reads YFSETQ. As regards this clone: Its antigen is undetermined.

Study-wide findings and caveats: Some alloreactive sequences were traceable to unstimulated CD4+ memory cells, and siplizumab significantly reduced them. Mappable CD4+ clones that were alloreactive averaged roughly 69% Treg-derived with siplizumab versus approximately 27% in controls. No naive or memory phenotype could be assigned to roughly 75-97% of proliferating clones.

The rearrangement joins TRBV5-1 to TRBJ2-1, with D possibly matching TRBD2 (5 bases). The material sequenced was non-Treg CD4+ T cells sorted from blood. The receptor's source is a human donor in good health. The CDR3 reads CASSLAGLGYNEQFF. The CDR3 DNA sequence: TGCGCCAGCAGCTTGGCGGGGTTAGGATACAATGAGCAGTTCTTC.